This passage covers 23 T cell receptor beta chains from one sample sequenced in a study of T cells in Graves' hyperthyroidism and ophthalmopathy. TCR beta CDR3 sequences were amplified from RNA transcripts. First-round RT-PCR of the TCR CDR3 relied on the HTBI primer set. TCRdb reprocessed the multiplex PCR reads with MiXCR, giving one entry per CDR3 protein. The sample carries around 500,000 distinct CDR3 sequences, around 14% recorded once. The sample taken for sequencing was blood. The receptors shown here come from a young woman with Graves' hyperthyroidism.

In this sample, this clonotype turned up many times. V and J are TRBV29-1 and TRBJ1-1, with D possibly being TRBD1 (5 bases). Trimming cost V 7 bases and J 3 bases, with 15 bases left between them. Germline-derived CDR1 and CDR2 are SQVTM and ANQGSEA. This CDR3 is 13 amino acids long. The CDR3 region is CSAPGMGDTEAFF. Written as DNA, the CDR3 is TGCAGCGCCCCCGGAATGGGGGACACTGAAGCTTTCTTT.

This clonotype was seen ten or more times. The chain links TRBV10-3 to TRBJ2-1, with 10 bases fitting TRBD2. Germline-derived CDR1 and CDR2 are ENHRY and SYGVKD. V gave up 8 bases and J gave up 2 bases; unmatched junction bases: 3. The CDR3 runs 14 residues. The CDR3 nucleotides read TGTGCCATCGGGACTAGCGAGACCTACAATGAGCAGTTCTTC. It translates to CAIGTSETYNEQFF.

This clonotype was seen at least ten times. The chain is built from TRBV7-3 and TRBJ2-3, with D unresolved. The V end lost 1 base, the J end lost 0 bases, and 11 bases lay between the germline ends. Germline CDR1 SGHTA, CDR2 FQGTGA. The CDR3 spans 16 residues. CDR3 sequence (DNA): TGTGCCAGCAGCTTAAATGGGCGGATTAGCACAGATACGCAGTATTTT. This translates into CASSLNGRISTDTQYF.

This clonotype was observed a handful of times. The CDR3 coding sequence is TGTGCCAGCAGCCCCCCGGTGGGGGCCAGAAACACTGAAGCTTTCTTT. Translating gives CASSPPVGARNTEAFF. The gene calls are TRBV7-9 and TRBJ1-1, with D possibly TRBD1 on 6 matching bases. The germline CDR1 and CDR2 sequences are SEHNR and FQNEAQ (reference sequence). The CDR3 sequence is 16 residues long. Trimming removed 5 bases at V and 2 bases at J, with 18 bases between.

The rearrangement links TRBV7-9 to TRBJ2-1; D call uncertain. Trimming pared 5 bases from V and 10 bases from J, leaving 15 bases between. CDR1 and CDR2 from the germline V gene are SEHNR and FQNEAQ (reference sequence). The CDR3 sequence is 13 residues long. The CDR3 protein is CASSRAGLVEQFF. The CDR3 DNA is TGTGCCAGCAGCCGGGCAGGCCTTGTCGAGCAGTTCTTC.

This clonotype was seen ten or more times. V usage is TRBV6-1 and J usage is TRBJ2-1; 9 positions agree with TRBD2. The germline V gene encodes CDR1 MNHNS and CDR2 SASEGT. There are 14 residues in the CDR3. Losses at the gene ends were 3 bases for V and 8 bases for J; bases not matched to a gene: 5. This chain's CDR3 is CASSDLAGVYEQFF. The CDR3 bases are TGTGCCAGCAGTGACTTAGCGGGAGTGTATGAGCAGTTCTTC.

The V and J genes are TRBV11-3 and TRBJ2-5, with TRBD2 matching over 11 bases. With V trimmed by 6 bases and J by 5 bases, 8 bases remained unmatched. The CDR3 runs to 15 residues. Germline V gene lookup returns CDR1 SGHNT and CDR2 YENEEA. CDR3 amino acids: CASSYRLAGRETQYF. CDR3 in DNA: TGTGCCAGCAGTTACCGACTAGCGGGAAGGGAGACCCAGTACTTC. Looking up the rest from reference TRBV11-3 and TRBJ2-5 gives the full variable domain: EAGVVQSPRYKIIEKKQPVAFWCNPISGHNTLYWYLQNLGQGPELLIRYENEEAVDDSQLPKDRFSAERLKGVDSTLKIQPAELGDSAVYLCASSYRLAGRETQYFGPGTRLLVL.

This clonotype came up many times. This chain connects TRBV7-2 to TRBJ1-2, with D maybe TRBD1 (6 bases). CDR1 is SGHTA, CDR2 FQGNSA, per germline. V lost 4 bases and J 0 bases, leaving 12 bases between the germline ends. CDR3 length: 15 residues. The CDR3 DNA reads TGTGCCAGCAGCTACAACAGGGTTGCTAACTATGGCTACACCTTC. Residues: CASSYNRVANYGYTF.

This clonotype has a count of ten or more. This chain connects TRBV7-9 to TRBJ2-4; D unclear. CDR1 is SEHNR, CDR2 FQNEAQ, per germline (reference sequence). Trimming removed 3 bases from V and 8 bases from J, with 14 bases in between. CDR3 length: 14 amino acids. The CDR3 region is CASSFSTPYDIQYF. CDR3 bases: TGTGCCAGCAGCTTCAGCACTCCCTATGACATTCAGTACTTC.

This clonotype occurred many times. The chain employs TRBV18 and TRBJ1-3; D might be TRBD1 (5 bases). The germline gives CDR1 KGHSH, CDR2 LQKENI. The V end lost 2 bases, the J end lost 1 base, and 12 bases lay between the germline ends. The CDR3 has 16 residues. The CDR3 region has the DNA TGTGCCAGCTCACCAAGCAGGGAATCATCTGGAAACACCATATATTTT. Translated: CASSPSRESSGNTIYF.

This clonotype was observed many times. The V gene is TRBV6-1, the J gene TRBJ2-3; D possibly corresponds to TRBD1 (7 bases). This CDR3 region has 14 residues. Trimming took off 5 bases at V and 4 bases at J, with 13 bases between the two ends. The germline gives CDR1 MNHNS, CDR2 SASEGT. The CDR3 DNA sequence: TGTGCCAGCAGTACCGACAGGGAGGCAGATACGCAGTATTTT. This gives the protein CASSTDREADTQYF.

This CDR3 is CASSLGTSGRSDQETQYF. The CDR3 nucleotides read TGTGCCAGCAGCCTCGGGACTAGCGGGCGTTCAGACCAAGAGACCCAGTACTTC. The V gene is TRBV14, the J gene TRBJ2-5, with 12 nucleotides matching TRBD2. Germline V gives CDR1 SGHDN, CDR2 FVKESK. The trim removed 4 bases at V and 0 bases at J, leaving 9 bases unmatched. The CDR3 covers 18 residues.

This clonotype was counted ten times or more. The CDR3 DNA reads TGTGCCAGCAGCTCCAAATCCGCCGGGGAGCTGTTTTTT. As protein: CASSSKSAGELFF. This sequence joins TRBV3-1 and TRBJ2-2; D ambiguous. The length of the CDR3 is 13 residues. CDR1 and CDR2 from the germline V gene are LGHDT and YNNKEL (reference sequence). Trimming pared 5 bases from V and 6 bases from J, leaving 10 bases between. Together with reference TRBV3-1 and TRBJ2-2, the CDR3 gives the full variable domain: DTAVSQTPKYLVTQMGNDKSIKCEQNLGHDTMYWYKQDSKKFLKIMFSYNNKELIINETVPNRFSPKSPDKAHLNLHINSLELGDSAVYFCASSSKSAGELFFGEGSRLTVL.

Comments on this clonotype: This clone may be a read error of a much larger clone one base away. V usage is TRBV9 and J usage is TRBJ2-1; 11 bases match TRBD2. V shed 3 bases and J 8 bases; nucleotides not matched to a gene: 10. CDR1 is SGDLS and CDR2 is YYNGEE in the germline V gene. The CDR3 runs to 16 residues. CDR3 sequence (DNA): TGTGCCAGCAGCGGTAGCGGGAGGGCCTTATTGGATGAGCAGTTCTTC. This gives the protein CASSGSGRALLDEQFF.

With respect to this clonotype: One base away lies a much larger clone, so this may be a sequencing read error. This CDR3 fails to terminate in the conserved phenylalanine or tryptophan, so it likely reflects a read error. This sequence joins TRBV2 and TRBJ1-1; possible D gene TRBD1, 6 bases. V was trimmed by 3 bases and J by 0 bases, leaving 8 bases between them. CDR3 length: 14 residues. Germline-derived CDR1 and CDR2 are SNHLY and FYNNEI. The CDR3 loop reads CASSDHRVNTEAFS. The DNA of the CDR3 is TGTGCCAGCAGTGACCACAGGGTGAACACTGAAGCTTTCTCT.

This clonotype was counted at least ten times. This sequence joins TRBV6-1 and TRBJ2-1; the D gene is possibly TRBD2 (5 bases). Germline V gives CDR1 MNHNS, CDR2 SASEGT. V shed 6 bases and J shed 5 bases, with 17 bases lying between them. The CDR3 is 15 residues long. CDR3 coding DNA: TGTGCCAGCAGGCTTGGCGAGGCGGAGGACAATGAGCAGTTCTTC. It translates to CASRLGEAEDNEQFF.

The CDR3 loop reads CASSTSGGSGADTQYF. In DNA form, the CDR3 reads TGCGCCAGCAGCACCTCGGGAGGTTCCGGCGCAGATACGCAGTATTTT. The chain carries TRBV4-1 and TRBJ2-3; 7 nucleotides align to TRBD2. V was pared by 5 bases and J by 4 bases, with 12 bases of the junction left unmatched. Germline V gives CDR1 MGHRA, CDR2 YSYEKL. The CDR3 covers 16 residues.

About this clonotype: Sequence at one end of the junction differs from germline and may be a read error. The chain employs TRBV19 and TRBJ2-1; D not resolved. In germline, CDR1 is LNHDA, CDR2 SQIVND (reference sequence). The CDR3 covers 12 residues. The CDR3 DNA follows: TGTGCCAGTAGTATAGTAAGCAATGAGCAGCTCTTC. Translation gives CASSIVSNEQLF.

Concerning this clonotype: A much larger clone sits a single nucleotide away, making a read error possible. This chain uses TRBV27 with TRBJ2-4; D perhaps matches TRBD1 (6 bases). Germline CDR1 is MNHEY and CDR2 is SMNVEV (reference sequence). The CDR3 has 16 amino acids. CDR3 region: CASSSMGASTKNTQYF. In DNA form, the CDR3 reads TGTGCCAGCAGTTCGATGGGGGCGTCCACGAAAAACACTCAGTACTTC.

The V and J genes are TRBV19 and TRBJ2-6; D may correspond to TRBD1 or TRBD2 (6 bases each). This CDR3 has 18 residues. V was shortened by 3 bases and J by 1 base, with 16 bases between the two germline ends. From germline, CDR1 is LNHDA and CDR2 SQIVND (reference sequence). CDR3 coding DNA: TGTGCCAGTAGTATGAGGTGGGGGGCACTGTCTGGGGCCAACGTCCTGACTTTC. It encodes CASSMRWGALSGANVLTF.

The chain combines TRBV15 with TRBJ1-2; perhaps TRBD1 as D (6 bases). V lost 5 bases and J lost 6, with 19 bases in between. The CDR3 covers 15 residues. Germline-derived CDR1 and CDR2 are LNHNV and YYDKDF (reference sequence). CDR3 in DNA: TGTGCCACCAGCCGGTATAGGGGGGGTAAGGATGGCTACACCTTC. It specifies CATSRYRGGKDGYTF.

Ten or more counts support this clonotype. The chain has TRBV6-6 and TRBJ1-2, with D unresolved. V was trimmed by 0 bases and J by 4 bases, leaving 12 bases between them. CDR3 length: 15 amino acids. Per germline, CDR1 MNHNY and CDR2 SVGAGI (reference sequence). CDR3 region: CASSYSEGFGYGYTF. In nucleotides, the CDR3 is TGTGCCAGCAGTTACTCGGAAGGGTTTGGCTATGGCTACACCTTC.

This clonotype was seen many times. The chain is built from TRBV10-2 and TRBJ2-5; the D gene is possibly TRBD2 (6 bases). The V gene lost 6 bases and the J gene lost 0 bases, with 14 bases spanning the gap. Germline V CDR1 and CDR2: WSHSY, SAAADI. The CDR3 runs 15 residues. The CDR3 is CASRRRGENQETQYF. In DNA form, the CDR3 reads TGCGCCAGCAGACGTCGCGGGGAAAACCAAGAGACCCAGTACTTC.